This is a list of T cell receptor beta chains from one sample in a study of T cell changes during pregnancy in multiple sclerosis. Sequencing used immunoSEQ multiplex PCR; TCRdb keeps in-frame clones, though not all of them. Of fewer than 85,000 clones in the sample, around 93% were seen once. This specimen consisted of peripheral blood, obtained after pregnancy. These receptor sequences come from a female donor in good health, enrolled as a control in a pregnancy study. The CDR3 runs from the conserved cysteine through the conserved F or W. D genes are given only for firm matches. Clone size is given for some rows only: seen once, a few or many times, or a class if the clone is expanded.

v_call	d_call	clone_size	j_call	cdr3_aa	cdr3_nt
TRBV28	TRBD1	once	TRBJ2-7	CASTPRTGWYEQYF	TGTGCCAGCACACCGCGGACAGGGTGGTACGAGCAGTACTTC
TRBV7-7	NA	NA	TRBJ2-1	CASSSHLGNEQFF	TGTGCTAGCAGCTCTCACCTCGGGAATGAGCAGTTCTTC
TRBV2	TRBD2	NA	TRBJ2-7	CANTRGGGSYEQYF	TGTGCCAACACGCGGGGGGGCGGGTCCTACGAGCAGTACTTC
TRBV27	TRBD2	NA	TRBJ2-5	CASSLASGRASETQYF	TGTGCCAGCAGTTTAGCTAGCGGGAGGGCCTCAGAGACCCAGTACTTC
TRBV7-2	NA	NA	TRBJ2-1	CASSQFGGFSYNEQFF	TGTGCCAGCAGCCAATTCGGGGGATTCTCCTACAATGAGCAGTTCTTC
TRBV7-2	NA	NA	TRBJ1-6	CASSLIFDRPALF	TGTGCCAGCAGCTTAATTTTCGACAGACCAGCTCTATTT
TRBV27	TRBD1	NA	TRBJ1-5	CASSFRGTGATSNQPQHF	TGTGCCAGCAGTTTCCGCGGAACAGGGGCCACTAGCAATCAGCCCCAGCATTTT
TRBV9	TRBD2	NA	TRBJ2-2	CASSVDASGDGGELFF	TGTGCCAGCAGCGTAGATGCTAGCGGGGATGGCGGGGAGCTGTTTTTT
TRBV11-2	NA	NA	TRBJ1-1	CASSSNRETEAFF	TGTGCCAGCAGCTCAAACCGGGAGACTGAAGCTTTCTTT
TRBV7-9	NA	NA	TRBJ1-1	CASSLGTAGTEAFF	TGTGCCAGCAGCTTAGGGACAGCTGGCACTGAAGCTTTCTTT
TRBV11-2	NA	NA	TRBJ2-7	CARTGTAPYEQYF	TGTGCCAGGACCGGGACTGCCCCCTACGAGCAGTACTTC
TRBV18	TRBD1	NA	TRBJ1-2	CASSPPKQGSGYTF	TGTGCCAGCTCACCACCGAAACAGGGGTCTGGCTACACCTTC
TRBV29-1	TRBD1	few	TRBJ1-5	CSVGTAENQPQHF	TGCAGCGTGGGGACAGCCGAGAATCAGCCCCAGCATTTT
TRBV4-3	TRBD2	NA	TRBJ2-2	CASSQVLPGTSGTSGELFF	TGCGCCAGCAGCCAAGTCCTGCCTGGGACTAGCGGGACCAGCGGGGAGCTGTTTTTT
TRBV19	TRBD1	NA	TRBJ2-2	CASSIGPGQERTGELFF	TGTGCCAGTAGTATAGGCCCGGGACAGGAGAGGACCGGGGAGCTGTTTTTT
TRBV5-1	NA	NA	TRBJ2-5	CASSLGDLYGGETQYF	TGCGCCAGCAGCTTGGGGGACCTTTACGGGGGAGAGACCCAGTACTTC
TRBV15	NA	NA	TRBJ2-3	CATSRDVGAGPSDTQYF	TGTGCCACCAGCAGAGACGTTGGGGCGGGACCGTCAGATACGCAGTATTTT
TRBV15	NA	NA	TRBJ2-2	CATSSIRRDTGELFF	TGTGCCACCAGCAGCATCAGGAGGGACACCGGGGAGCTGTTTTTT
TRBV18	TRBD2	NA	TRBJ2-7	CASSTTGTRGEQYF	TGTGCCAGCTCAACAACCGGGACTAGGGGCGAGCAGTACTTC
TRBV7-6	TRBD2	once	TRBJ2-1	CASSLQAGSSYNEQFF	TGTGCCAGCAGCTTACAAGCGGGGAGCTCCTACAATGAGCAGTTCTTC
TRBV27	NA	once	TRBJ1-3	CASSLQRTGNTIYF	TGTGCCAGCAGTCTACAGCGGACTGGAAACACCATATATTTT
TRBV18	NA	NA	TRBJ2-1	CASSPMRSSYNEQFF	TGTGCCAGCTCACCAATGCGGTCCTCCTACAATGAGCAGTTCTTC